These T cell receptor beta chains were read from a single sample in a study of blood T cell repertoires in COVID-19. Profiling relied on immunoSEQ multiplex PCR, and the TCRdb table lists in-frame clones only, not all of them. The repertoire consists of approximately 200,000 clones, with roughly 87% occurring once and the leading ten covering approximately 2.1%. The sequenced material came from PBMCs or T cells enriched from blood (not recorded which). Source of these receptors: a woman aged 25-40 years who had recovered from COVID-19. CDR3s include the opening cysteine and the closing phenylalanine or tryptophan. Fields, in order: V gene, J gene, CDR3 protein.

V: TRBV19
J: TRBJ1-2
CDR3: CASRTTGAYGYTF

V: TRBV5-4
J: TRBJ1-5
CDR3: CASSRRGQGIDQPQHF

V: TRBV6-5
J: TRBJ2-5
CDR3: CASSYSTPQETQYF

V: TRBV19
J: TRBJ2-7
CDR3: CASSAGSNSYEQYF

V: TRBV7-8
J: TRBJ1-4
CDR3: CASSLARVSQGTGDEKLFF

V: TRBV7-6
J: TRBJ2-2
CDR3: CASSYDRANTGELFF

V: TRBV4-3
J: TRBJ2-6
CDR3: CASSQDLRGSGRAGANVLTF

V: TRBV5-1
J: TRBJ1-1
CDR3: CASRQANTEAFF

V: TRBV7-3
J: TRBJ1-3
CDR3: CASSFGTGGNTIYF

V: TRBV6-1
J: TRBJ2-7
CDR3: CASSDPRGGYF

V: TRBV7-9
J: TRBJ1-1
CDR3: CASSPGTGFFVRTEAFF

V: TRBV7-2
J: TRBJ1-2
CDR3: CASSLNRENLEGYTF

V: TRBV9
J: TRBJ2-7
CDR3: CASSVWASGGLYEQYF

V: TRBV5-1
J: TRBJ2-1
CDR3: CASSLSRQGLYNEQFF

V: TRBV2
J: TRBJ1-2
CDR3: CASGQGNYGYTF

V: TRBV7-6
J: TRBJ2-3
CDR3: CASSSIAGYTDTQYF

V: TRBV19
J: TRBJ2-5
CDR3: CASSITGTSGFLQETQYF

V: TRBV4-3
J: TRBJ2-5
CDR3: CASSQEDRKETQYF

V: TRBV19
J: TRBJ2-3
CDR3: CASRTARAGGWDTQYF

V: TRBV7-8
J: TRBJ1-5
CDR3: CASSRNTFSNQPQHF

V: TRBV9
J: TRBJ2-2
CDR3: CASSVGQGAFTGELFF

V: TRBV3-1/TRBV3-2
J: TRBJ1-1
CDR3: CASSQVSGGSEAFF

V: TRBV7-7
J: TRBJ2-5
CDR3: CASSPEGTTVQETQYF

V: TRBV10-3
J: TRBJ2-5
CDR3: CAISGRLAGGNSVQETQYF

V: TRBV7-9
J: TRBJ2-7
CDR3: CASSPPQGQGFYEQYF

V: TRBV7-2
J: TRBJ1-6
CDR3: CASSLVRSTQGSPLHF

V: TRBV10-1
J: TRBJ1-2
CDR3: CASPRGRGYTF

V: TRBV3-1/TRBV3-2
J: TRBJ2-1
CDR3: CASSQGDRGYHNEQFF

V: TRBV6-2/TRBV6-3
J: TRBJ2-3
CDR3: CASSYSFSGRADTQYF

V: TRBV15
J: TRBJ2-1
CDR3: CATSSGIINEQFF

V: TRBV6-4
J: TRBJ2-2
CDR3: CASSDSLQGWAGELFF

V: TRBV6-2/TRBV6-3
J: TRBJ2-4
CDR3: CASSRTGGKNIQYF

V: TRBV19
J: TRBJ1-1
CDR3: CASSIVVGGNTEAFF

V: TRBV5-1
J: TRBJ1-2
CDR3: CASSLAQGIDGYTF

V: TRBV6-6
J: TRBJ2-5
CDR3: CASSPGSAETQYF

V: TRBV18
J: TRBJ1-1
CDR3: CASSPRDTEAFF

V: TRBV11-1
J: TRBJ1-1
CDR3: CASSFKERRGHTEAFF

V: TRBV6-5
J: TRBJ2-2
CDR3: CASRGTGGELFF

V: TRBV30
J: TRBJ1-3
CDR3: CAWRHRDRGAGNTIYF

V: TRBV7-3
J: TRBJ2-7
CDR3: CASSPGQVPYEQYF

V: TRBV6-5
J: TRBJ1-2
CDR3: CASNGNYGYTF

V: TRBV18
J: TRBJ1-1
CDR3: CASSPPGFENTEAFF

V: TRBV4-1
J: TRBJ2-3
CDR3: CASSPGTGVMVDTQYF